Reported below is one T cell receptor (beta chain). Original processing notes: From reference gene primer amplification, estimates of nucleated cell counts were derived. Produced via immunoSEQ multiplex PCR; TCRdb's table is partial and in-frame only. V and J calls and clone size are as listed in that table; D and trimming were resolved from the DNA. The sample contains some 38,000 clones, under 90% of which appear only once. The data originate from a study of blood T cell repertoires in COVID-19. Study in general: COVID-19 samples, acute and convalescent, were from the United States, Italy and Spain.

In Seattle, patients joined the study during active infection and were tracked longitudinally. The V gene's germline CDR1 is SGHAT and CDR2 FQNNGV. The V segment lost 0 bases and the J segment 4 bases; nucleotides outside the gene matches: 6. This CDR3 has 16 amino acids. The chain links TRBV11-2 to TRBJ2-7; 10 bases line up with TRBD2. The sequence was collected from a man between 60 and 75 years old with COVID-19, enrolled during active disease. The sequenced sample consisted of peripheral blood. For the CDR3, the DNA is TGTGCCAGCAGCTTAGATTACCTAGCGGGAGTGTACGAGCAGTACTTC. Its protein product is CASSLDYLAGVYEQYF.